These 19 T cell receptor beta chains were sequenced from one sample in a study of breast tumors, draining lymph nodes, adjacent tissues. Breast cancer patients provided tissue from their axillary draining lymph nodes. TCRdb used MiXCR to reprocess the multiplex PCR reads, holding one entry per CDR3 protein. Found here are 85,000 to 130,000 distinct CDR3 sequences, about 29% of them singletons; the top ten hold 4.5% to 7%. Sequenced sample: axillary lymph node tissue. Every receptor here comes from a female donor with breast cancer. Some clones in this sample may be carry-over from other donors' samples.

On this clonotype: One junction end disagrees with the germline gene, perhaps due to a read error. V gene TRBV6-5 combines with J gene TRBJ2-6; 7 bases are shared with TRBD1. Per the germline V gene, CDR1 is MNHEY and CDR2 is SVGAGI. The CDR3 runs 18 residues. The CDR3 loop reads CASSHSGTASSGANVLTF. CDR3 nucleotides: TGTGCCAGCAGTCACTCCGGGACAGCAAGCTCTGGGGCCAACGTCCTGACTTTC.

This clonotype was seen more than once but under ten times. The chain has TRBV6-1 and TRBJ2-6, with D perhaps matching TRBD1 or TRBD2 (5 bases each). This CDR3 is 19 amino acids long. CDR1 is MNHNS and CDR2 is SASEGT in the germline V gene. V was cut by 5 bases and J by 1 base, with 21 bases left in between. This CDR3 reads CASSKFGQGVPSGANVLTF. The CDR3 coding sequence is TGTGCCAGCAGTAAGTTCGGGCAGGGAGTCCCTTCTGGGGCCAACGTCCTGACTTTC.

This clonotype was detected ten times or more. The V call is TRBV29-1, the J call TRBJ2-7; 10 nucleotides agree with TRBD1. The length of the CDR3 is 15 residues. Trimming at V came to 5 bases and at J to 2 bases, leaving 9 bases not matched to a gene. Per germline, CDR1 SQVTM and CDR2 ANQGSEA. The CDR3 sequence is CSVKLGQGGTYEQYF. The CDR3 DNA follows: TGCAGCGTTAAACTCGGACAGGGGGGGACCTACGAGCAGTACTTC.

V gene TRBV20-1 combines with J gene TRBJ1-5, with D possibly TRBD1 on 5 matching bases. Germline-derived CDR1 and CDR2 are DFQATT and SNEGSKA (reference sequence). The V end lost 6 bases, the J end lost 4 bases, and 13 bases lay between the germline ends. The CDR3 sequence is 13 residues long. This CDR3 reads CSARLQDNQPQHF. The CDR3 DNA sequence: TGCAGTGCCAGGCTACAGGATAATCAGCCCCAGCATTTT.

This clonotype has ten or more counts. The V call is TRBV15, the J call TRBJ1-6; TRBD1 aligns across 8 bases. The CDR3 is made up of 13 amino acids. After removal of 8 bases from V and 8 bases from J, the junction contained 5 bases not matched to a gene. In germline, CDR1 is LNHNV, CDR2 YYDKDF (reference sequence). The CDR3 DNA follows: TGTGCCACCGCAGGGGGCTTAGATTCACCCCTCCACTTT. Encoded protein: CATAGGLDSPLHF.

This clonotype was seen many times. The chain has TRBV9 and TRBJ1-6; D is unresolved. Germline V gives CDR1 SGDLS, CDR2 YYNGEE. The germline V and J ends were trimmed by 0 bases and 9 bases, with 13 bases remaining between them. There are 15 residues in the CDR3. CDR3 sequence: CASSVGGSSLSPLHF. The CDR3 DNA is TGTGCCAGCAGCGTAGGTGGCAGTTCCCTTTCACCCCTCCACTTT.

This clonotype was seen repeatedly, ten times or more. This sequence joins TRBV3-2 and TRBJ1-4. TRBV3-2 corresponds to a pseudogene. The CDR3 extends over 17 amino acids. The CDR3 nucleotides are TGTGCCAGCAGCCAACCTCAGTTTGGGGCAGGGCCCGAAAAACTGTTTTTT. Translating gives CASSQPQFGAGPEKLFF.

Regarding this clonotype: The junction departs from germline at one end; a sequencing error may be responsible. CDR3 in DNA: TGTGCCGGCAGGCCTTGGCGGGGGGGGGAAGATACGCAGTATTTT. It codes for CAGRPWRGGEDTQYF. The V call is TRBV6-5, the J call TRBJ2-3; 9 bases agree with TRBD2. The CDR3 covers 15 residues. Germline CDR1 is MNHEY and CDR2 is SVGAGI.

Comments on this clonotype: An end of the junction does not agree with germline; a read error may underlie this. The V call is TRBV5-1, the J call TRBJ1-2; D may be TRBD1 (6 bases). Germline CDR1 reads SGHRS; CDR2 reads YFSETQ. The CDR3 has 16 amino acids. In nucleotides, the CDR3 is TGCACCAGCAGCTTGAGCGCGGGACACATTAACTATGGCTACACCTTC. This gives the protein CTSSLSAGHINYGYTF.

The V call is TRBV12-3 or TRBV12-4, the J call TRBJ2-6; D possibly matches TRBD1 or TRBD2 (6 bases each). Trimming took 7 bases from V and 0 from J, leaving 22 bases between them. The CDR3 covers 19 residues. CDR3 in amino acids: CASTHSEGTISSGANVLTF. The CDR3 DNA follows: TGTGCCAGCACCCATTCGGAGGGGACAATCTCCTCTGGGGCCAACGTCCTGACTTTC.

This clonotype appeared many times. This chain joins TRBV4-1 and TRBJ1-2; D uncertain. Germline lookup yields CDR1 MGHRA and CDR2 YSYEKL. Trimming cost V 6 bases and J 4 bases, with 9 bases left between them. CDR3 length: 12 amino acids. In nucleotides, the CDR3 is TGCGCCAGCAGTGGCTTCTCCTATGGCTACACCTTC. This sequence encodes CASSGFSYGYTF.

This clonotype has a count of ten or more. The CDR3 DNA follows: TGTGCCAGCACCAAACGCGGGACAGGAGATCAGCCCCAGCATTTT. This gives the protein CASTKRGTGDQPQHF. This chain uses TRBV2 with TRBJ1-5; 8 positions agree with TRBD1. Per the germline V gene, CDR1 is SNHLY and CDR2 is FYNNEI. Unmatched junction bases numbered 10, after V lost 7 bases and J lost 5 bases. CDR3 length: 15 amino acids.

With respect to this clonotype: A read error is possible here, since a much larger clone lies one base away. The rearrangement joins TRBV20-1 to TRBJ2-1, with TRBD2 matching over 10 bases. This CDR3 comprises 16 residues. V shed 7 bases and J 9 bases; nucleotides not matched to a gene: 18. Germline values: CDR1 DFQATT, CDR2 SNEGSKA (reference sequence). CDR3 sequence: CSVPLITSGTAGEQFF. The DNA for the CDR3 is TGCAGTGTTCCACTCATAACTAGCGGGACGGCAGGTGAGCAGTTCTTC.

With respect to this clonotype: A read error is possible here, since a much larger clone lies one base away. The CDR3 DNA reads TGTGCCAGCAGTCACACAGGGGGCGCTTACGAGCAGTACTTC. Protein product: CASSHTGGAYEQYF. V is TRBV6-1 and J is TRBJ2-7; 9 positions match TRBD1. The ends lost 5 bases at V and 4 bases at J; junction bases unmatched: 6. This CDR3 spans 14 amino acids. The germline V gene encodes CDR1 MNHNS and CDR2 SASEGT.

This clonotype was seen repeatedly, ten times or more. The V call is TRBV4-1, the J call TRBJ1-2, with a tentative D call TRBD1 (6 bases). The CDR3 has 16 amino acids. Trimming took 0 bases from V and 5 from J, leaving 16 bases between them. CDR1 MGHRA and CDR2 YSYEKL come from the germline V gene. Written as DNA, the CDR3 is TGCGCCAGCAGCCAAGATCCAGGGAGGGGGAGGTATGGCTACACCTTC. Translated: CASSQDPGRGRYGYTF.

A remark on this clonotype: Compared with germline, one end of the junction differs, possibly owing to a read error. DNA of the CDR3: TGTGCCGGCAGCTTGGTTTCGGCAGGAGGGGAGACCCAGTACTTC. This codes for CAGSLVSAGGETQYF. The chain couples TRBV5-6 to TRBJ2-5, with TRBD2 as a possible D gene (6 bases). The length of the CDR3 is 15 residues. Germline CDR1 reads SGHDT; CDR2 reads YYEEEE.

This clonotype was seen ten or more times. J is TRBJ1-6 and V is TRBV5-8; D is perhaps TRBD1 (5 bases). Trimming removed 0 bases at V and 7 bases at J, with 17 bases between. Germline V gene sequence: CDR1 SGHTS, CDR2 YDEGEE. This CDR3 contains 17 residues. CDR3 in DNA: TGTGCCAGCAGCTTGGTCTCGGGGGGGATGGCAAATTCACCCCTCCACTTT. Amino acid sequence: CASSLVSGGMANSPLHF.

This chain uses TRBV5-1 with TRBJ1-4; 8 bases align to TRBD1. Germline values: CDR1 SGHRS, CDR2 YFSETQ. The CDR3 is 14 residues long. V was clipped by 4 bases and J by 11 bases; unmatched bases: 10. Here the CDR3 DNA reads TGCGCCAGCAGCCTGGACAGGGTTGCTGACAAACTGTTTTTT. Translation gives CASSLDRVADKLFF.

This clonotype was seen repeatedly, ten times or more. This may arise from a read error, as a much more abundant clone is one base away. This likely comes from a read error, as the CDR3 has no conserved phenylalanine or tryptophan at its end. The chain is built from TRBV20-1 and TRBJ2-1, with D uncertain. Germline loops: CDR1 DFQATT, CDR2 SNEGSKA (reference sequence). CDR3 length: 10 residues. V lost 5 bases to trimming and J lost 9 bases, with 8 bases between them. The CDR3 nucleotides are TGCAGTGCTGTAATGGGTGAGCAGTTCTCC. Protein product: CSAVMGEQFS.